This T cell receptor beta chain was recorded in a study of beta chain features in type 1 diabetes. Overall study findings and caveats: For patients, the naive, central memory and Treg TCRB repertoires appeared more alike than for healthy donors. Although PCR might favor shorter templates, it would do so equally in patients and controls. Moderate yet significant TCRB CDR3 shortening was seen in Type 1 diabetes patients in all four CD4+ subsets. In these data, an HLA type influence on TCRB rearrangement remained unresolved.

For this clone: Its target is not known.

The trim removed 0 bases at V and 6 bases at J, leaving 16 bases unmatched. This CDR3 is 19 amino acids long. Per the germline V gene, CDR1 is SGHNT and CDR2 is YYREEE (reference sequence). Sequenced material consisted of expressed TCRB transcripts (all of the isolated RNA was reverse transcribed). Only in-frame clones appear in the TCRdb table, and some are missing; sequencing was by immunoSEQ multiplex PCR. The repertoire holds about 740,000 clones, with 13% as singletons. The chain joins TRBV5-4 to TRBJ2-2, with TRBD2 matching over 8 bases. The clonotype was recovered from a man aged 18 to 35 with type 1 diabetes. Material: naive CD4+ T cells from blood. CDR3 sequence reads: CASSLALRGLAGPSGELFF. The CDR3 DNA is TGTGCCAGCAGCTTGGCCCTACGGGGGCTAGCGGGCCCGTCCGGGGAGCTGTTTTTT.